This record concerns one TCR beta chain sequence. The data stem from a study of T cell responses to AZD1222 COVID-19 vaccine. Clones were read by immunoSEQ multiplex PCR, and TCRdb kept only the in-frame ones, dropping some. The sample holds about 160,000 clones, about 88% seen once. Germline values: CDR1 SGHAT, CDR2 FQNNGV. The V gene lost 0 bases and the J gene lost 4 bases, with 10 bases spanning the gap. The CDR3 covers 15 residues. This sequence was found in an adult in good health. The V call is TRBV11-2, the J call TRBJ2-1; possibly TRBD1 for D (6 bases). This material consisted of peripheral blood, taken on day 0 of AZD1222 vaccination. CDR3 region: CASSLEGAHYNEQFF. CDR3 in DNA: TGTGCCAGCAGCTTAGAGGGGGCCCATTACAATGAGCAGTTCTTC.